This TCR beta chain came from a study of blood T cell repertoires in COVID-19. Overall study: Sample material is recorded as cDNA or gDNA derived from T cells, B-cell-depleted T cells, or PBMCs.

How the authors handled the data: Estimated nucleated cell counts came from reference gene primer amplification. The repertoire was sequenced with immunoSEQ multiplex PCR; TCRdb's copy has only in-frame clones and lacks some. V, J and clone size derive from that table, while D and trimming were established from the DNA sequence. The table lists some 170,000 clones, 87% of them singletons. In terms of age and location, participants ranged from roughly 18 to 90 years and lived in roughly 22 US areas. Participant-reported clinical history was the basis for cohort assignment. V shed 5 bases, J shed 4 bases, and the junction held 5 bases outside the gene matches. From germline, CDR1 is MNHEY and CDR2 SMNVEV (reference sequence). CDR3 length equals 14 residues.

Sequenced material: PBMCs or T cells enriched from blood (not recorded which). This receptor was taken from a human donor with acute COVID-19. The donor label of this sample is uncertain. The chain combines TRBV27 with TRBJ1-5; 7 nucleotides agree with TRBD1. The CDR3 loop is CASSGYRGNQPQHF. CDR3 nucleotide sequence: TGTGCCAGCAGTGGATACAGGGGAAATCAGCCCCAGCATTTT.